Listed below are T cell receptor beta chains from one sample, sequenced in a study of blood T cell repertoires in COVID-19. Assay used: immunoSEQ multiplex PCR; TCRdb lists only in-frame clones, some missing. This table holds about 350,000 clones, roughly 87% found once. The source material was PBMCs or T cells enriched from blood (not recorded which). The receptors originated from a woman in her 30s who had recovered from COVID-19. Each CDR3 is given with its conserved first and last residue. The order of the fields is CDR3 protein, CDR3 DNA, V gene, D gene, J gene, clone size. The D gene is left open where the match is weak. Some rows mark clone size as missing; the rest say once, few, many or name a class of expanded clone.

CDR3aa: CASSPGTGSQETQYF; CDR3nt: TGTGCCAGCAGCCCCGGGACAGGGTCTCAAGAGACCCAGTACTTC; v_gene: TRBV7-6; d_gene: TRBD1; j_gene: TRBJ2-5; abundance: -
CDR3aa: CASSLNPADGNTIYF; CDR3nt: TGTGCCAGCAGCTTAAACCCAGCGGACGGAAACACCATATATTTT; v_gene: TRBV7-9; d_gene: -; j_gene: TRBJ1-3; abundance: -
CDR3aa: CATSDRVTGRNQPQHF; CDR3nt: TGTGCCACCAGTGACCGTGTGACAGGGCGCAATCAGCCCCAGCATTTT; v_gene: TRBV24-1; d_gene: TRBD1; j_gene: TRBJ1-5; abundance: once
CDR3aa: CASSQQGAYTEAFF; CDR3nt: TGCGCCAGCAGCCAACAGGGTGCGTACACTGAAGCTTTCTTT; v_gene: TRBV4-3; d_gene: -; j_gene: TRBJ1-1; abundance: -
CDR3aa: CATSRGRYNEQFF; CDR3nt: TGTGCCACCAGCAGAGGGCGGTACAATGAGCAGTTCTTC; v_gene: TRBV15; d_gene: -; j_gene: TRBJ2-1; abundance: once
CDR3aa: CASSPQTGASRSGYTF; CDR3nt: TGTGCCAGCTCACCTCAGACAGGGGCCTCGCGGAGTGGCTACACCTTC; v_gene: TRBV18; d_gene: TRBD1; j_gene: TRBJ1-2; abundance: few
CDR3aa: CASSNWPNTEAFF; CDR3nt: TGTGCCAGCAGCAATTGGCCGAACACTGAAGCTTTCTTT; v_gene: TRBV7-2; d_gene: -; j_gene: TRBJ1-1; abundance: -
CDR3aa: CASSLINREAYYGYTF; CDR3nt: TGTGCCAGCAGCTTAATCAACAGGGAAGCGTACTATGGCTACACCTTC; v_gene: TRBV7-8; d_gene: -; j_gene: TRBJ1-2; abundance: -
CDR3aa: CASNSGGRTDTQYF; CDR3nt: TGCGCCAGCAATAGCGGCGGGCGCACAGATACGCAGTATTTT; v_gene: TRBV5-1; d_gene: -; j_gene: TRBJ2-3; abundance: -
CDR3aa: CASSYELAGRGEQYF; CDR3nt: TGTGCCAGCAGTTACGAACTAGCGGGGAGAGGCGAGCAGTACTTC; v_gene: TRBV6-5; d_gene: TRBD2; j_gene: TRBJ2-7; abundance: -
CDR3aa: CASSTRDRGRTDTQYF; CDR3nt: TGTGCCAGTAGTACCCGGGACAGGGGGCGCACAGATACGCAGTATTTT; v_gene: TRBV19; d_gene: TRBD1; j_gene: TRBJ2-3; abundance: -
CDR3aa: CATSDRGTYNEQFF; CDR3nt: TGTGCCACTTCGGACAGGGGGACTTACAATGAGCAGTTCTTC; v_gene: TRBV10-3; d_gene: TRBD1; j_gene: TRBJ2-1; abundance: -
CDR3aa: CASSRGQGTDTQYF; CDR3nt: TGTGCCAGCAGTCGAGGACAGGGAACAGATACGCAGTATTTT; v_gene: TRBV6-5; d_gene: TRBD1; j_gene: TRBJ2-3; abundance: once
CDR3aa: CASSISQGGYQPQHF; CDR3nt: TGTGCCAGTAGTATATCACAGGGGGGGTATCAGCCCCAGCATTTT; v_gene: TRBV19; d_gene: TRBD1; j_gene: TRBJ1-5; abundance: -
CDR3aa: CASSYSGSEAFF; CDR3nt: TGTGCCAGCAGTTACAGCGGGAGTGAAGCTTTCTTT; v_gene: TRBV6-5; d_gene: -; j_gene: TRBJ1-1; abundance: -
CDR3aa: CASRGLAAEQYF; CDR3nt: TGTGCCAGCAGGGGGCTGGCGGCCGAGCAGTACTTC; v_gene: TRBV27; d_gene: -; j_gene: TRBJ2-7; abundance: -
CDR3aa: CASSLRQGENYGYTF; CDR3nt: TGTGCCAGCAGTTTAAGACAGGGTGAAAACTATGGCTACACCTTC; v_gene: TRBV7-9; d_gene: TRBD1; j_gene: TRBJ1-2; abundance: -
CDR3aa: CASRLQEWNTEAFF; CDR3nt: TGTGCCAGCAGGCTACAGGAGTGGAACACTGAAGCTTTCTTT; v_gene: TRBV7-9; d_gene: -; j_gene: TRBJ1-1; abundance: few
CDR3aa: CASTRTLSGNTIYF; CDR3nt: TGTGCCAGCACCAGGACACTCTCTGGAAACACCATATATTTT; v_gene: TRBV28; d_gene: -; j_gene: TRBJ1-3; abundance: -